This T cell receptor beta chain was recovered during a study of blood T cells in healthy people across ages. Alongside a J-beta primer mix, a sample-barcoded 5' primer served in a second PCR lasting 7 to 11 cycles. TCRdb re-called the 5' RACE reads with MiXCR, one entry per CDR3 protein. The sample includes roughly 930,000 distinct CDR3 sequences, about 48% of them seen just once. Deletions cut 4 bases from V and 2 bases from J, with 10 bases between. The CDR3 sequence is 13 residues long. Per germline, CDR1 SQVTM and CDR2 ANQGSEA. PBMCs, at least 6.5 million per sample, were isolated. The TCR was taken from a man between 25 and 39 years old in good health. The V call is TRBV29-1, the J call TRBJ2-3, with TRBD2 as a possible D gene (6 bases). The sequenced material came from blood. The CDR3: CSVASANTDTQYF. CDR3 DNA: TGCAGCGTTGCTAGCGCGAACACAGATACGCAGTATTTT.